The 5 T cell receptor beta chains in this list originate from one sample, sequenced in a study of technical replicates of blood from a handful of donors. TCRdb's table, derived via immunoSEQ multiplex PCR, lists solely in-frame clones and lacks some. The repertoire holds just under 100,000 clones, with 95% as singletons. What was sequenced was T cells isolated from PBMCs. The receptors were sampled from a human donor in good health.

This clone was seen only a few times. CDR3 in DNA: TGTGCCAGCAGCCCGACAGGCTCTAACTATGGCTACACCTTC. It encodes CASSPTGSNYGYTF. The rearrangement uses TRBV7-8 and TRBJ1-2; perhaps TRBD1 as D (6 bases). The CDR3 loop spans 14 amino acids. In germline, CDR1 is SGHVS, CDR2 FQNEAQ. V was trimmed by 5 bases and J by 0 bases, leaving 10 bases between them.

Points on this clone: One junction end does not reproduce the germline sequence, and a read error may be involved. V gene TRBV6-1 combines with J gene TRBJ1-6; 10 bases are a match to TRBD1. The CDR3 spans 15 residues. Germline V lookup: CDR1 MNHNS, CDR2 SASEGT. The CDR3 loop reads CASREGTGENSPLHF. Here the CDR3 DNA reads TGTGCCAGCAGGGAAGGGACAGGGGAAAATTCACCCCTCCACTTT.

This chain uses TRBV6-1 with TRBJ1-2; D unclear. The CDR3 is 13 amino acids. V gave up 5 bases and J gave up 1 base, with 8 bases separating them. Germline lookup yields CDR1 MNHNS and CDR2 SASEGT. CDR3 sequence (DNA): TGTGCCAGCAGTTCTCACAGTAACTATGGCTACACCTTC. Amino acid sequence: CASSSHSNYGYTF.

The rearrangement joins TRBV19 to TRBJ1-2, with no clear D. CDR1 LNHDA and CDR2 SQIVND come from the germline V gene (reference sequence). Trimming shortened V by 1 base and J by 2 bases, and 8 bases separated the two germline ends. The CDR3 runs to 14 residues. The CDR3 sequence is CASSIVGRNYGYTF. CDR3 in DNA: TGTGCCAGTAGTATAGTAGGCAGGAACTATGGCTACACCTTC.

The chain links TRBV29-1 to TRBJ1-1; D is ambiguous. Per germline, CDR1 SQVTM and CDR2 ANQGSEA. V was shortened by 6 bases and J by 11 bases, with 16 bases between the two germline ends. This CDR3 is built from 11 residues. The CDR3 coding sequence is TGCAGCGTGATGGGTGCTAGATCGGCTTTCTTT. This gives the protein CSVMGARSAFF. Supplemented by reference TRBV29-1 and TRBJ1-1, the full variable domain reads SAVISQKPSRDICQRGTSLTIQCQVDSQVTMMFWYRQQPGQSLTLIATANQGSEATYESGFVIDKFPISRPNLTFSTLTVSNMSPEDSSIYLCSVMGARSAFFGQGTRLTVV.